A single T cell receptor beta chain is shown here with its context. Its antigen is undetermined. This table comes from immunoSEQ multiplex PCR, and its TCRdb copy is limited to in-frame clones, with some not included. The sample records about 100,000 clones, around 90% being singletons. CDR3 length equals 16 residues. V lost 1 base, J lost 1 base, and 14 bases lay in between. Germline V lookup: CDR1 SGHNT, CDR2 YYREEE (reference sequence). The source of the sample is a study of graft-versus-host responses after intestinal transplantation. About the study: Every recipient had anti-thymocyte globulin induction and 2 to 3 years of tacrolimus plus steroids.

This rearrangement joins TRBV5-4 to TRBJ1-1; D is perhaps TRBD1 (5 bases). The TCR sequence derives from a human donor who received an intestinal transplant. Sample: unstimulated CD8+ T cells sorted from spleen or lymph node cells, taken before intestinal transplant. CDR3 sequence: CASSLWGNGPNTEAFF. The DNA for the CDR3 is TGTGCCAGCAGCTTGTGGGGGAACGGCCCGAACACTGAAGCTTTCTTT.